This T cell receptor beta chain was identified in a study of blood T cell repertoires in COVID-19. Study as a whole: From T cells, B-cell-depleted T cells, or PBMCs came the material, which was cDNA or gDNA.

The CDR3 length is 14 residues. CDR1 and CDR2 (germline): LNHNV, YYDKDF (reference sequence). Trimming took off 1 base at V and 5 bases at J, with 12 bases between the two ends. The method was immunoSEQ multiplex PCR; TCRdb's version includes in-frame clones alone and lacks a portion of them. The sample consists of 150,000 to 160,000 clones, approximately 90% of them appearing once. This receptor was obtained from a woman aged 40 to 50 with acute or convalescent COVID-19. The chain links TRBV15 to TRBJ2-7, with unresolved D. What was sequenced was peripheral blood. Here the CDR3 DNA reads TGTGCCACCAGCAGAGCAGGCTTGTTAAACGAGCAGTACTTC. It encodes CATSRAGLLNEQYF.